This TCR beta chain is from a study of neurological immune-mediated disorders. This clonotype was observed at least ten times. TCRdb used MiXCR to reprocess the 5' RACE reads, holding one entry per CDR3 protein. The sample lists under 90,000 distinct CDR3 sequences; around 9.6% were seen once. Time point given: longitudinal time-point 1 (baseline). This clonotype originated in a man aged 25 to 40 in good health. Sequenced material: PBMCs.

CDR3 amino acids: CASSDHRGHDEQYF. In DNA, the CDR3 is TGTGCCAGCAGTGATCACAGGGGGCACGACGAGCAGTACTTC. The chain recombines TRBV25-1 with TRBJ2-7; 9 positions match TRBD1. The V segment lost 3 bases and the J segment 5 bases; nucleotides outside the gene matches: 5. Germline loops: CDR1 MGHDK, CDR2 SYGVNS. This CDR3 is built from 14 residues.